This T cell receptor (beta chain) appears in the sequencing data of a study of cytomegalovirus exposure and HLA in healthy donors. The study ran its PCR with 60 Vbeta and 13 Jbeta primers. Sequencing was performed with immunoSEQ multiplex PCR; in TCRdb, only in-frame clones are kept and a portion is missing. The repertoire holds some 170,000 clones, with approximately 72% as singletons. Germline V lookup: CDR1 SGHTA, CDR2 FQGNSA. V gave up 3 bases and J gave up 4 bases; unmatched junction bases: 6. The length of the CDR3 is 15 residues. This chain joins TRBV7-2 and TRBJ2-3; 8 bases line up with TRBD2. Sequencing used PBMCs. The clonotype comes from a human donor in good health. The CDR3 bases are TGTGCCAGCAGCTTTTCGGGGGGGCGGGCAGATACGCAGTATTTT. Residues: CASSFSGGRADTQYF.